The text below deals with one TCR beta chain. It has no known antigen specificity. Nothing much larger sits one base from this clone, and base qualities are not available. Trimming at the junction amounts to 0 bases on V and 6 bases on J, and the germline ends lie 28 bases apart. The germline V gene gives CDR1 as LGHNA and CDR2 as YSLEER. Its CDR3 holds 20 amino acids, cysteine through phenylalanine. Just CDR3 DNA is preserved here, 60 bases in frame from base 1. This sample is drawn from a study of OX40 agonist ivuxolimab in advanced cancers. A note on the overall study: The costimulatory receptor OX40 (CD134) was targeted by ivuxolimab, a fully human IgG2 agonistic monoclonal antibody. Intravenous ivuxolimab was administered to patients every 2 weeks at six dose levels: 0.01, 0.1, 0.3, 1.5, 3 and 10 mg/kg. Of the roughly 50 dose-escalation patients, hepatocellular carcinoma was present in 19, melanoma in approximately 15, renal cell carcinoma in 9 and head and neck cancer in 9. Partial responses occurred in three dose-escalation patients, of whom one had hepatocellular carcinoma and two had cutaneous melanoma. The paper covers the monotherapy dose-escalation part of the phase I ivuxolimab trial, which included N ≈ 57 patients. The dose-escalation cohort was around 84% male with a mean age of about 58 years, ranging from roughly 23 to 79. Prior anti-PD-1, anti-PD-L1 or anti-CTLA-4 therapy was permitted, and approximately 40% of dose-escalation patients had received checkpoint inhibitors. Peripheral TCRbeta sequencing was intended to test whether TCR sequence diversity was altered and clonal T-cell expansion was caused by ivuxolimab.

Summary of the overall study and its limitations: After ivuxolimab, CD8+ T cells had more expanded clones than CD4+ T cells on average. The antigen specificity of the clonally expanded peripheral T cells was not determined. In partial responders in the 0.1-3.0 mg/kg groups, normalized peripheral clonal expansion was found to be among the lowest, especially among CD8+ T cells. At doses of 0.1 to 3.0 mg/kg, clonal expansion of both CD4+ and CD8+ T cells in blood was seen between baseline and week 6. Low levels of normalized T-cell clonal expansion were also seen in some patients who did not respond.

Patients with a history of autoimmune disease or receiving systemic immunosuppression were excluded from the trial. Peripheral blood for TCR sequencing was drawn from every dose cohort at baseline, at cycle 4 day 1 and at cycle 7 day 1. The samples were taken from a phase I, first-in-human, multicenter, open-label dose-escalation trial of ivuxolimab. Adults with locally advanced or metastatic head and neck squamous cell, hepatocellular, melanoma or renal cell carcinoma were enrolled in the trial. CD4+ and CD8+ T cells were sorted separately from peripheral blood before TCR sequencing. For sequencing of the TCRbeta CDR3 region, genomic DNA was extracted from the sorted cells. The immunoSEQ Assay was used to sequence the TCRbeta CDR3 regions. TCRdb mirrors the immuneACCESS table, restricted to in-frame sequences. Some clones are absent from its copies; in checked studies, under half trace to an unresolved V gene, and the reason for the others is unknown. The sample includes about 46,000 clones, with 70% to 90% observed a single time. Of the sample, 12% is held by the ten largest clones.

The TCR was taken from an adult with an advanced solid tumor such as melanoma, head and neck, liver or kidney cancer. Sequencing was performed on CD4+ or CD8+ T cells sorted from blood, taken in a trial of the OX40 agonist ivuxolimab. The chain was built from TRBV4-3 and TRBJ2-3; possibly the D gene is TRBD1, per 6 matching bases. The DNA sequence reads TGCGCCAGCAGCCAAGATAGGCAGGGGATTGAATCACTCTCCACGGATACGCAGTATTTT. It translates as CASSQDRQGIESLSTDTQYF.